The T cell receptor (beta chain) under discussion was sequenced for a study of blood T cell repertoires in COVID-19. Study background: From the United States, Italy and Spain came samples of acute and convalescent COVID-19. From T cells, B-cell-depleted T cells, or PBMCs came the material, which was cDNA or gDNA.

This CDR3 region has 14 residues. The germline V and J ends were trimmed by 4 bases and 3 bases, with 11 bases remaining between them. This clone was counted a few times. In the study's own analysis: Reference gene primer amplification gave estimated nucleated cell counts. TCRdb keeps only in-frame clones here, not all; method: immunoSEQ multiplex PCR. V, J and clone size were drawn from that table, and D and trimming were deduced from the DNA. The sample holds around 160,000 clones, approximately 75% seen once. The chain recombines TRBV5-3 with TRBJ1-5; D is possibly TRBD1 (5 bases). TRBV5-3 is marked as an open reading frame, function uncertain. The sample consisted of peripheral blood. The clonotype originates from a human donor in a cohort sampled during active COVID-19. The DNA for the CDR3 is TGTGCCAGAAGCAGCGACAGACCCAATCAGCCCCAGCATTTT. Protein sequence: CARSSDRPNQPQHF.